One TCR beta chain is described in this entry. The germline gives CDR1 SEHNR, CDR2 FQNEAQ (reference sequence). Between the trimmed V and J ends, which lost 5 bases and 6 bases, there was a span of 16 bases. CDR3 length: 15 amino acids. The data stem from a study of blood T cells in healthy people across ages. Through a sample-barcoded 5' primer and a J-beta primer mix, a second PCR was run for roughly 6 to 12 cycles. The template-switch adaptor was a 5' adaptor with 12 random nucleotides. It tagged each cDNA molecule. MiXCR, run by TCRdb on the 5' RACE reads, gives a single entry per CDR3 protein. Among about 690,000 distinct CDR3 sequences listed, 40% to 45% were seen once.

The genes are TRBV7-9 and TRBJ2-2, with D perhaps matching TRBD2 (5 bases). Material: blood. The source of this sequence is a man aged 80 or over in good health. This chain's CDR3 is CASSIRHGEPGELFF. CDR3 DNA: TGTGCCAGCAGCATACGACACGGGGAACCCGGGGAGCTGTTTTTT.